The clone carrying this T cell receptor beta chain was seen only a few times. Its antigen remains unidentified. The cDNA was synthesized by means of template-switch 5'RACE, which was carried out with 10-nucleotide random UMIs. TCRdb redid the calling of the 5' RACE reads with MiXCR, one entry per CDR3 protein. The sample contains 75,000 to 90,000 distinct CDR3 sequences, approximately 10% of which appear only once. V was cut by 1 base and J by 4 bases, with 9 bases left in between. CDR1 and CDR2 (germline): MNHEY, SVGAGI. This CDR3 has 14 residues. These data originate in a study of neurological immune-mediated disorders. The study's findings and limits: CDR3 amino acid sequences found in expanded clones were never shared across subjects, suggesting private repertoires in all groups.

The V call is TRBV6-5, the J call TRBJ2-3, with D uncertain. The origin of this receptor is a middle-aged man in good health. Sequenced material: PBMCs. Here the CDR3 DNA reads TGTGCCAGCAGTTACTTTCCTGGGGCAGATACGCAGTATTTT. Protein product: CASSYFPGADTQYF.